The clone carrying this T cell receptor (beta chain) was seen once. V gave up 5 bases and J gave up 7 bases; unmatched junction bases: 12. The CDR3 spans 15 residues. Germline CDR1 is SGHTA and CDR2 is FQGTGA. The data stem from a study of blood T cell repertoires in COVID-19. How the authors handled the data: Amplification with reference gene primers provided the estimates of nucleated cell counts. Profiled with immunoSEQ multiplex PCR; TCRdb holds only in-frame clones, not every one. The V and J calls and clone size were taken over from that table, and D and trimming were inferred from the DNA. The sample lists hundreds of thousands of clones, around 86% occurring once.

This receptor was taken from a woman between 40 and 50 years old who had recovered from COVID-19. The chain has TRBV7-3 and TRBJ1-2, with 8 bases that match TRBD1. Sequencing was performed on peripheral blood. Written as DNA, the CDR3 is TGTGCCAGCAGCGCTCAGGGGGCTCGCTATGGTGGCTACACCTTC. Translated, it gives CASSAQGARYGGYTF. Combining the CDR3 with reference TRBV7-3 and TRBJ1-2 gives the whole variable domain GAGVSQTPSNKVTEKGKYVELRCDPISGHTALYWYRQSLGQGPEFLIYFQGTGAADDSGLPNDRFFAVRPEGSVSTLKIQRTERGDSAVYLCASSAQGARYGGYTFGSGTRLTVV.